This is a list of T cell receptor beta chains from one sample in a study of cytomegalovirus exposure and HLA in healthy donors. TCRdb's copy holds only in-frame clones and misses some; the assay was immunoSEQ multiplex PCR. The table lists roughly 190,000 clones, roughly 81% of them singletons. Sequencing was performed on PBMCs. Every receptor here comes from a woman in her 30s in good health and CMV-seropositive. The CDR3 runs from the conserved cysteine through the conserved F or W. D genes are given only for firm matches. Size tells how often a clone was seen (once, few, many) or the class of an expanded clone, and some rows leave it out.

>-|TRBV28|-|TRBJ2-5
TGTGCCAGCAGTTTAGGATCTAGGGGAGAGACCCAGTACTTC
CASSLGSRGETQYF
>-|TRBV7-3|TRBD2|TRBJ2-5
TGTGCCAGCAGCTTACCCCCGACTAGCGGGGGGGCCGAAGAGACCCAGTACTTC
CASSLPPTSGGAEETQYF
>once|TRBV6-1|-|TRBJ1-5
TGTGCCAGCAGTCCCCATAGCAATCAGCCCCAGCATTTT
CASSPHSNQPQHF
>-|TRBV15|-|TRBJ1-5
TGTGCCACCGGTTTATGGAGCAGCAATCAGCCCCAGCATTTT
CATGLWSSNQPQHF
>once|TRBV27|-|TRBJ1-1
TGTGCCAGCAGTGGCAAACCTACAGTCCGCTCTGAAGCTTTCTTT
CASSGKPTVRSEAFF
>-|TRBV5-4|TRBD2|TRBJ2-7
TGTGCCAGCAGCCGAATGACTAGCGGCTCCTACGAGCAGTACTTC
CASSRMTSGSYEQYF
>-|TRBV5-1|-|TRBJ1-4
TGCGCCAGCAGCCTCACTTCCCGGGGGGAAGAAAAACTGTTTTTT
CASSLTSRGEEKLFF
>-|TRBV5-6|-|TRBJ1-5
TGTGCCAGCACCCGGTGGGGGCATAGCAATCAGCCCCAGCATTTT
CASTRWGHSNQPQHF
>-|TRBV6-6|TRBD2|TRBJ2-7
TGTGCCAGCAGTTGGGGGACTAGCGGGTTGTTCTACGAGCAGTACTTC
CASSWGTSGLFYEQYF
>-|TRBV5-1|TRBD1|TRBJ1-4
TGCGCCAGCAGCTTACTGGGACAGACGAGTGAAAAACTGTTTTTT
CASSLLGQTSEKLFF
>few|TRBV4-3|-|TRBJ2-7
TGCGCCAGCAGTCCAACAGGGAGCTACGAGCAGTACTTC
CASSPTGSYEQYF
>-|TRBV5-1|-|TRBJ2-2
TGCGCCAGCAGGGACAGTTTTAACACCGGGGAGCTGTTTTTT
CASRDSFNTGELFF
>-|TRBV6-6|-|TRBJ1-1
TGTGCCAGTCGGTCTTTCTCTGAAGCTTTCTTT
CASRSFSEAFF
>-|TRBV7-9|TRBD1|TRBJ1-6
TGTGCCAGCAGCTCAGCACAGGGGTTAGATAATTCACCCCTCCACTTT
CASSSAQGLDNSPLHF
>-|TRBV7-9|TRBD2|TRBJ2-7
TGTGCCAGCAGCTTAAGCGGGACTAGCGGGAGGGACGAGCAGTACTTC
CASSLSGTSGRDEQYF
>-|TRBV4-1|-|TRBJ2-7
TGCGCCAGCGGCGTGGACTCATCGAACGGGTACGAGCAGTACTTC
CASGVDSSNGYEQYF
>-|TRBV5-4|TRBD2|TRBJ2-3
TGTGCCAGCAGCTTGGCTACAGTCCTAGCGGGAGGAAATACGCAGTATTTT
CASSLATVLAGGNTQYF
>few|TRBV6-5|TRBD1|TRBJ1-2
TGTGCCAGCAGTAGACAGGGAGGTGCCAACTATGGCTACACCTTC
CASSRQGGANYGYTF
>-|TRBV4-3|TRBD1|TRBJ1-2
TGCGCCAGCAGCCGGGCGGAACAGGGGGCAATCTATGGCTACACCTTC
CASSRAEQGAIYGYTF
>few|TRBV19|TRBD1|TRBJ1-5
TGTGCCAGTAGTAGGGAACCGGGACAGGGGACGAATCAGCCCCAGCATTTT
CASSREPGQGTNQPQHF
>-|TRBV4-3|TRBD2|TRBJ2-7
TGCGCCAGCAGCCAAGCCCTAGCGGTTAACTACGAGCAGTACTTC
CASSQALAVNYEQYF
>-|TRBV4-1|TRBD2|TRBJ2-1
TGCGCCACCTCGAGCGGGAGCTCCTACAATGAGCAGTTCTTC
CATSSGSSYNEQFF
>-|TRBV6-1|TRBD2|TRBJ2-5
TGTGCCAGCAGAACAGCGGGGGGGCCCCCCGGGACCCAGTACTTC
CASRTAGGPPGTQYF
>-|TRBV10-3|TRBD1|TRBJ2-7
TGTGCCGTTACCGGGACAGGGACCTACGAGCAGTACTTC
CAVTGTGTYEQYF
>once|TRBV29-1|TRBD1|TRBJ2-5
TGCAGCGTTACCATGGGGACAGGGGAAGAGACCCAGTACTTC
CSVTMGTGEETQYF
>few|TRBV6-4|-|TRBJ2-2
TGTGCCAGCAGTGACTCGAGCGGGTCCCCCGGGGAGCTGTTTTTT
CASSDSSGSPGELFF
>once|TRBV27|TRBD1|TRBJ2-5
TGTGCCAGCGGACACTCGGACAGGCTAAGGGAGACCCAGTACTTC
CASGHSDRLRETQYF
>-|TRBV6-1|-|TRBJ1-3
TGTGCCAGTCTCATTAAGGGGGAAGCTGGAAACACCATATATTTT
CASLIKGEAGNTIYF
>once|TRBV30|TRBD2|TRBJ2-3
TGTGCCTGGACCCTCCTCATTAGCGGGACGCAGTATTTT
CAWTLLISGTQYF
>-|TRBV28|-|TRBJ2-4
TGTGCCAGCAGTTTATCCCCGACTATAGCGGAGAACATTCAGTACTTC
CASSLSPTIAENIQYF
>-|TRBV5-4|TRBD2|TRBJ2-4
TGTGCCAGCAGCTTGGCAACTAGCGGGAGTTCCAAAAACATTCAGTACTTC
CASSLATSGSSKNIQYF
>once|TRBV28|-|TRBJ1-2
TGTGCCAGCTGTCCGGGAGACTATGGCTACACCTTC
CASCPGDYGYTF